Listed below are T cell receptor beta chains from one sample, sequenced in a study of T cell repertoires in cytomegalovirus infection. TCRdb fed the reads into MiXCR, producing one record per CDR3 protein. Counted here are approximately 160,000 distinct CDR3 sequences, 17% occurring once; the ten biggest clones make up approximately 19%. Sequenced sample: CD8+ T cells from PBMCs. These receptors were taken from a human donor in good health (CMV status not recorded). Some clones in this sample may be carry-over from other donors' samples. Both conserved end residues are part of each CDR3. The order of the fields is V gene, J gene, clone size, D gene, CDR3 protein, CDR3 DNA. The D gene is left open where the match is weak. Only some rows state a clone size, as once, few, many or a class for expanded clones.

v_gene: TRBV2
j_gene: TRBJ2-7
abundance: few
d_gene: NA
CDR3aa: CASATPDSKPYEQYF
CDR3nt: TGTGCCAGCGCAACCCCTGATTCAAAGCCATACGAGCAGTACTTC

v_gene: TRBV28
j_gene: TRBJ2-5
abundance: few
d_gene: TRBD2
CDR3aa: CASSFPTSGRDVETQYF
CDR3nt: TGTGCCAGCAGTTTCCCGACTAGCGGGAGAGATGTAGAGACCCAGTACTTC

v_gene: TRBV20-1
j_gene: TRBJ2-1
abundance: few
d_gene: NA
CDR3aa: CSAMLRDQGLYNEQFF
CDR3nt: TGCAGTGCTATGCTCCGGGACCAAGGACTATACAATGAGCAGTTCTTC

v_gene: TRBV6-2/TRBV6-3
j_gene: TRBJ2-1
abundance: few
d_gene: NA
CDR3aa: CASSYQRTRSSYNEQFF
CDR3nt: TGTGCCAGCAGTTATCAAAGGACGAGGAGCTCCTACAATGAGCAGTTCTTC

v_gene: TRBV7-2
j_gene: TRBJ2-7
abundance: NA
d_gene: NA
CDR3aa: CASSASRGPPYEQYF
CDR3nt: TGTGCCAGCAGCGCCTCCAGGGGTCCCCCCTACGAGCAGTACTTC

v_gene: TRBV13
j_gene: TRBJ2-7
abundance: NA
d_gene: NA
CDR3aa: CASALGRGVYEQYF
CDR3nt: TGTGCCAGCGCCCTCGGAAGGGGAGTCTACGAGCAGTACTTC

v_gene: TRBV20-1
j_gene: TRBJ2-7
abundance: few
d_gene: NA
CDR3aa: CSARDRQSSYEQYF
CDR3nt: TGCAGTGCTAGAGATAGGCAGAGCTCCTACGAGCAGTACTTC

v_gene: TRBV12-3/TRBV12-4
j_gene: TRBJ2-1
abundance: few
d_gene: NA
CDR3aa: CASPGRSYNEQFF
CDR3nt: TGTGCCAGCCCCGGCCGATCCTACAATGAGCAGTTCTTC

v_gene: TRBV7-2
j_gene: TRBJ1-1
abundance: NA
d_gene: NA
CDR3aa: CASSLARRQNTEAFF
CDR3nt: TGTGCCAGCAGCTTAGCGAGGCGGCAGAACACTGAAGCTTTCTTT

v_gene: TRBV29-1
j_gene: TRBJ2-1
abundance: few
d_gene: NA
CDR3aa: CSVEDRVPNEQFF
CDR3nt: TGCAGCGTTGAAGATCGGGTCCCCAATGAGCAGTTCTTC

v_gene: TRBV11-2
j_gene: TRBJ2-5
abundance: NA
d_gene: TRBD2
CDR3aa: CASSLVGGRALDQETQYF
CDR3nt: TGTGCCAGCAGCTTAGTTGGCGGGAGGGCCTTGGACCAAGAGACCCAGTACTTC

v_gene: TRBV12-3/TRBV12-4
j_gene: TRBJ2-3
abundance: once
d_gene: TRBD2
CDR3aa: CASSQPGEAGGLDTQYF
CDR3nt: TGTGCCAGCAGCCAGCCGGGGGAGGCGGGGGGGCTTGATACGCAGTATTTT

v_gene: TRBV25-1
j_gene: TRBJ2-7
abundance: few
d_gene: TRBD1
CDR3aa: CATETGTSYEQYF
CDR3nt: TGTGCCACCGAGACAGGGACCTCCTACGAGCAGTACTTC

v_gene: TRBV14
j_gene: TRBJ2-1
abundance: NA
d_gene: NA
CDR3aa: CASSQGVPRRNEQFF
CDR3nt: TGTGCCAGCAGCCAAGGGGTTCCCCGGAGGAATGAGCAGTTCTTC

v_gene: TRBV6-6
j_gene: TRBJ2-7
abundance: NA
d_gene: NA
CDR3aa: CASSYKRQSWFEQYF
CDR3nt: TGTGCCAGCAGTTATAAGCGGCAGAGCTGGTTCGAGCAGTACTTC

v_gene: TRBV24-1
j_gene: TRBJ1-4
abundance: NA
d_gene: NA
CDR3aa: CATSDLTDEKLFF
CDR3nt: TGTGCCACCAGTGATTTGACGGATGAAAAACTGTTTTTT

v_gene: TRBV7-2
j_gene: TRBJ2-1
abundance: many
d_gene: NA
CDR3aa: CASSLENHNEQFF
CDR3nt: TGTGCCAGCAGCTTAGAGAACCACAATGAGCAGTTCTTC

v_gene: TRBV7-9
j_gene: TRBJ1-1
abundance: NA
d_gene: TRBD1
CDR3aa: CASSITGGVSTEAFF
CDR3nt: TGTGCCAGCAGCATAACAGGGGGAGTTAGCACTGAAGCTTTCTTT

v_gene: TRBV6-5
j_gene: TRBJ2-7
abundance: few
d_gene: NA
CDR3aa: CASSHGSYEQYF
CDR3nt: TGTGCCAGCAGCCACGGCAGCTACGAGCAGTACTTC

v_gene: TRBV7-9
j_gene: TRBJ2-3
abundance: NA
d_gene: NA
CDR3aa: CASSFPGTEADTQYF
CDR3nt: TGTGCCAGCAGCTTCCCCGGGACTGAGGCAGATACGCAGTATTTT

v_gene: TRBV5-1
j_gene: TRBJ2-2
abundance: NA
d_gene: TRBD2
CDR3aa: CASSPWDTSSGGLFF
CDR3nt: TGCGCCAGCAGCCCGTGGGACACATCCAGCGGGGGGCTGTTTTTT

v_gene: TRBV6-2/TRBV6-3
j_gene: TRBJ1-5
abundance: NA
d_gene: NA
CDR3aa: CASSLDSTGPQHF
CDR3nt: TGTGCCAGCAGTCTTGACAGCACCGGGCCCCAGCATTTT

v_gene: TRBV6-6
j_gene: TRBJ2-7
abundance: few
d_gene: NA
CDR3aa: CASSYSGDEQYF
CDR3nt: TGTGCCAGCAGTTACTCTGGGGACGAGCAGTACTTC

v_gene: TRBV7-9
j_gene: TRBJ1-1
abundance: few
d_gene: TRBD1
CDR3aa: CASSPRQGIDTEAFF
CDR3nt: TGTGCCAGCAGCCCGCGACAGGGAATTGACACTGAAGCTTTCTTT

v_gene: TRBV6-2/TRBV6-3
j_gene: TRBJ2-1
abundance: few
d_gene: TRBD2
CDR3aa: CASSYISGGYNEQFF
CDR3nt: TGTGCCAGCAGTTACATTAGCGGGGGCTACAATGAGCAGTTCTTC

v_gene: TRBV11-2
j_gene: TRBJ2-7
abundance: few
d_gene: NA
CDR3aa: CASSYPTEYEQYF
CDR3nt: TGTGCCAGCAGCTACCCCACCGAGTACGAGCAGTACTTC

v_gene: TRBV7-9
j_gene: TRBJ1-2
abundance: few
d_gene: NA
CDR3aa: CASSYQGGPNYGYTF
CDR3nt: TGTGCCAGCAGCTATCAAGGGGGGCCTAACTATGGCTACACCTTC

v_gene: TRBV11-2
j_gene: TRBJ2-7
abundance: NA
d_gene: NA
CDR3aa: CASSLVFGQYF
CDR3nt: TGTGCCAGCAGCTTAGTCTTCGGGCAGTACTTC

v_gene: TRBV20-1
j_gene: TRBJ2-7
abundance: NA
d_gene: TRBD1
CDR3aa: CSASWGDRGYEQYF
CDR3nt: TGCAGTGCTAGTTGGGGGGACAGGGGGTACGAGCAGTACTTC

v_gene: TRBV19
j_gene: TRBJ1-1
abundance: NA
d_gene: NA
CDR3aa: CASSIRGANTEAFF
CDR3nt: TGTGCCAGTAGTATCCGAGGGGCGAACACTGAAGCTTTCTTT